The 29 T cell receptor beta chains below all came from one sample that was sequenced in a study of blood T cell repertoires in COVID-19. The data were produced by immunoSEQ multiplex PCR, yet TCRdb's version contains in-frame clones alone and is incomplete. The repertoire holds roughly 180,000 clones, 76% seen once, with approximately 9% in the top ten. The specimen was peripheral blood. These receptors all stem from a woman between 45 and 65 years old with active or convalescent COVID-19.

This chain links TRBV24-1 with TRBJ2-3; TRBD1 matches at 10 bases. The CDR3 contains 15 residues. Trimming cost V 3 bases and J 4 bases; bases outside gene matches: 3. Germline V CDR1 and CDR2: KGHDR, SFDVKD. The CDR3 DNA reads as TGTGCCACCAGTGATGACAGGGGGCGCCCAGATACGCAGTATTTT. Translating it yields CATSDDRGRPDTQYF.

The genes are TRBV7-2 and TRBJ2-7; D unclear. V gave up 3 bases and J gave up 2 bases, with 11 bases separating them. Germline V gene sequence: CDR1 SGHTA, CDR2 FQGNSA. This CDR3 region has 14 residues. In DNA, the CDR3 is TGTGCCAGCAGCTTTTCCGGGTTAACCTACGAGCAGTACTTC. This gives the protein CASSFSGLTYEQYF.

CDR3 region: CATSRHPEGGNTIYF. The CDR3 bases are TGTGCCACCTCCCGGCACCCCGAGGGTGGAAACACCATATATTTT. The rearrangement links TRBV10-3 to TRBJ1-3; D gene ambiguous. Trimming shortened V by 10 bases and J by 3 bases, and 19 bases separated the two germline ends. CDR3 length equals 15 residues. From germline, CDR1 is ENHRY and CDR2 SYGVKD.

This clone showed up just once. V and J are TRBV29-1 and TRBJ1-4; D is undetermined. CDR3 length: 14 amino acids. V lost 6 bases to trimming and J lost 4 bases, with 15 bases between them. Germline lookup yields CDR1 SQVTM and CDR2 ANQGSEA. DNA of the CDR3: TGCAGCGTGGTCAAGGGCGAGGGTAATGAAAAACTGTTTTTT. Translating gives CSVVKGEGNEKLFF.

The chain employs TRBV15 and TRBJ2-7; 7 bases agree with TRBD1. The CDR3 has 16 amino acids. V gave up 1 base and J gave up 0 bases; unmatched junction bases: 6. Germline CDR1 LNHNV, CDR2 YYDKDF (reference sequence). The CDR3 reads CATSRGQGISSYEQYF. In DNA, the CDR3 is TGTGCCACCAGCAGAGGACAGGGAATCAGCTCCTACGAGCAGTACTTC.

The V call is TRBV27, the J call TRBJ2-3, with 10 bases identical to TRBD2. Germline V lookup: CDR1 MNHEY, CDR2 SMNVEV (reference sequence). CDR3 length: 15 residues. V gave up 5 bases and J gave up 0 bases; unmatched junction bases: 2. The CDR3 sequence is CASSMTSGSTDTQYF. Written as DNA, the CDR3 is TGTGCCAGCAGTATGACTAGCGGGAGCACAGATACGCAGTATTTT.

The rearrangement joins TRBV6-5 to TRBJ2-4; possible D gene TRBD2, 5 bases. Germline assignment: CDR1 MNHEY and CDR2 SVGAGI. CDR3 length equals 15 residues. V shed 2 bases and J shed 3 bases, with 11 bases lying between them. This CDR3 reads CASSYEGTGKNIQYF. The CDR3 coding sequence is TGTGCCAGCAGTTACGAGGGTACGGGCAAAAACATTCAGTACTTC.

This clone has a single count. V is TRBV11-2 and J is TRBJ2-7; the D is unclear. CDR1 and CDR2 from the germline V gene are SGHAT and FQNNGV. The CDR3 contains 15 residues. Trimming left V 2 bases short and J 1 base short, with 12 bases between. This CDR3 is CASSLSPTGSYEQYF. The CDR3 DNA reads TGTGCCAGCAGCTTATCCCCCACTGGTTCCTACGAGCAGTACTTC.

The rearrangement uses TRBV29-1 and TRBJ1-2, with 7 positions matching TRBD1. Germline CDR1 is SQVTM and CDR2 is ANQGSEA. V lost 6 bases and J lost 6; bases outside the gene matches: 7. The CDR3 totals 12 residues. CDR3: CSVYSGTDGYTF. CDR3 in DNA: TGCAGCGTCTATTCCGGGACAGATGGCTACACCTTC.

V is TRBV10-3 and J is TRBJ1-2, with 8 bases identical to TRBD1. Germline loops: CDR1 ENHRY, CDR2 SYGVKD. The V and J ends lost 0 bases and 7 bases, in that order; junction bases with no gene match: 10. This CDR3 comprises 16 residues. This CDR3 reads CAISESSQGARSGYTF. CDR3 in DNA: TGTGCCATCAGTGAGTCGAGTCAGGGGGCCAGGAGTGGCTACACCTTC.

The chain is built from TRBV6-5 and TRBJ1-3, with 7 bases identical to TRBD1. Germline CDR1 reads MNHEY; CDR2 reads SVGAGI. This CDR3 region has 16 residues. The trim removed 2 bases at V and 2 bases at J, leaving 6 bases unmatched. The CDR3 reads CASSYTQQGTGNTIYF. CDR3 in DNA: TGTGCCAGCAGTTACACTCAACAGGGGACTGGAAACACCATATATTTT.

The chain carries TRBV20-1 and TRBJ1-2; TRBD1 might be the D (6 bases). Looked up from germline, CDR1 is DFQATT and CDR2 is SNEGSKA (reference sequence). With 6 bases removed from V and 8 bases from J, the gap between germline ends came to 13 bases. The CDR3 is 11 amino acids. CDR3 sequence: CSATGFYGYTF. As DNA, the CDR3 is TGCAGTGCCACAGGGTTTTACGGCTACACCTTC.

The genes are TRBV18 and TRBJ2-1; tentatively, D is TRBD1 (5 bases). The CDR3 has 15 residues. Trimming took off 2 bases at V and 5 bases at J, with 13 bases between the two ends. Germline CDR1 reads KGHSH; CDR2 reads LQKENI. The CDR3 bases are TGTGCCAGCTCACCAACAGCCATAGGGGACAATGAGCAGTTCTTC. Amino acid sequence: CASSPTAIGDNEQFF.

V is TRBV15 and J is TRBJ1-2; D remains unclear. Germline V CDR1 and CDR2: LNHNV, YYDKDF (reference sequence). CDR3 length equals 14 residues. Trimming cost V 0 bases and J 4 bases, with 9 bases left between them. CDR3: CATSREGVSYGYTF. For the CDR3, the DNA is TGTGCCACCAGCAGAGAAGGAGTGAGCTATGGCTACACCTTC.

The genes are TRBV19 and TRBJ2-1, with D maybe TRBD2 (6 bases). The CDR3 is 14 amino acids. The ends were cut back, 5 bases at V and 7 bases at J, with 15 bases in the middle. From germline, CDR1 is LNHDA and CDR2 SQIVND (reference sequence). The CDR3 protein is CASSSGLQANEQFF. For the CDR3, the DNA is TGTGCCAGTAGTTCGGGACTTCAGGCTAATGAGCAGTTCTTC.

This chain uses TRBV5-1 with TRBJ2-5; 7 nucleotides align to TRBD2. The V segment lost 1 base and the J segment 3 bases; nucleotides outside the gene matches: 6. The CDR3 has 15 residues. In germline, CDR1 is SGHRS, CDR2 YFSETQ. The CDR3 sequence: CASSLTSAVEETQYF. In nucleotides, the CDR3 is TGCGCCAGCAGCTTGACTAGCGCCGTTGAAGAGACCCAGTACTTC.

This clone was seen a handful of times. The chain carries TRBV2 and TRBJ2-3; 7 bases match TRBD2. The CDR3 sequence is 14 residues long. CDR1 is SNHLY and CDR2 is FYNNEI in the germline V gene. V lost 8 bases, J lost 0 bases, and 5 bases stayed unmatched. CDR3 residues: CASSRGESTDTQYF. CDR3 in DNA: TGTGCCAGCTCTCGGGGGGAGAGCACAGATACGCAGTATTTT.

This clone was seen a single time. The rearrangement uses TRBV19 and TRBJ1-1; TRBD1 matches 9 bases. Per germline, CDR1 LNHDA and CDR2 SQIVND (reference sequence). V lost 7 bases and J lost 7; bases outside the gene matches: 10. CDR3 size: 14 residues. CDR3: CASTRGDRVNEAFF. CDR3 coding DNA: TGTGCCAGTACCCGGGGGGACAGGGTCAATGAAGCTTTCTTT.

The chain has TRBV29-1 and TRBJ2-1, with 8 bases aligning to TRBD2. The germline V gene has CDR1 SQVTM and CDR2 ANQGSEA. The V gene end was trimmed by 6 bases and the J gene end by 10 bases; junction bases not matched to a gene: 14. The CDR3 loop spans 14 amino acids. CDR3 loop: CSVLEPGLVREQFF. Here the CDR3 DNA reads TGCAGCGTACTCGAGCCGGGACTAGTACGGGAGCAGTTCTTC.

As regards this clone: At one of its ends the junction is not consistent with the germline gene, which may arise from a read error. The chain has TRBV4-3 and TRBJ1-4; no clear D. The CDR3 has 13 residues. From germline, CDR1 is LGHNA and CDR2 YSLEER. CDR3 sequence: CASSQTFLGDLYF. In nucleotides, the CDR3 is TGCGCCAGCAGCCAAACCTTCCTAGGAGACCTTTACTTT.

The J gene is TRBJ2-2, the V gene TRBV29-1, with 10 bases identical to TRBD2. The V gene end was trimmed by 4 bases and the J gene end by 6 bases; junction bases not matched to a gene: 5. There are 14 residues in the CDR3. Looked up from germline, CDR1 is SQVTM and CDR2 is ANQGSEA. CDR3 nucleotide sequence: TGCAGCGTTGCGAGCGGGGGGGGCCCCGGGGAGCTGTTTTTT. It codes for CSVASGGGPGELFF.

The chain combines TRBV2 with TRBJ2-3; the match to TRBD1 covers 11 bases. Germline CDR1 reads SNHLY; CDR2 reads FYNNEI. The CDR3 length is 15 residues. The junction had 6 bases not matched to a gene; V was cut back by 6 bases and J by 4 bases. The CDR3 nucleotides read TGTGCCAGCAGGCGGACAGGGGGCTTGCCAGATACGCAGTATTTT. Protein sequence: CASRRTGGLPDTQYF. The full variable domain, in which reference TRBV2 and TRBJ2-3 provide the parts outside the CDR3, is EPEVTQTPSHQVTQMGQEVILRCVPISNHLYFYWYRQILGQKVEFLVSFYNNEISEKSEIFDDQFSVERPDGSNFTLKIRSTKLEDSAMYFCASRRTGGLPDTQYFGPGTRLTVL.

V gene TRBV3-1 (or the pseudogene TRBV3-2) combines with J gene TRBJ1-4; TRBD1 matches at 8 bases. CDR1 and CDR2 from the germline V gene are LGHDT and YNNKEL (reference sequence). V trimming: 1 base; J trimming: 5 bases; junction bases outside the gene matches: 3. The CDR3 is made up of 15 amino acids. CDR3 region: CASSQATGGNEKLFF. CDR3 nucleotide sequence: TGTGCCAGCAGCCAAGCTACAGGGGGGAATGAAAAACTGTTTTTT.

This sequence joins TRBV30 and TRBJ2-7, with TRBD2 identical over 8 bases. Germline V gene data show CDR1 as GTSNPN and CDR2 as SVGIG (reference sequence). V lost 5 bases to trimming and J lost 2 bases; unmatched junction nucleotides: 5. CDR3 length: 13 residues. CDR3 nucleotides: TGTGCCTGGTCCAGCGGGGGTCCCTACGAGCAGTACTTC. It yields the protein CAWSSGGPYEQYF. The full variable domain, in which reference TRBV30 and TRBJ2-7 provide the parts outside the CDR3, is SQTIHQWPATLVQPVGSPLSLECTVEGTSNPNLYWYRQAAGRGLQLLFYSVGIGQISSEVPQNLSASRPQDRQFILSSKKLLLSDSGFYLCAWSSGGPYEQYFGPGTRLTVT.

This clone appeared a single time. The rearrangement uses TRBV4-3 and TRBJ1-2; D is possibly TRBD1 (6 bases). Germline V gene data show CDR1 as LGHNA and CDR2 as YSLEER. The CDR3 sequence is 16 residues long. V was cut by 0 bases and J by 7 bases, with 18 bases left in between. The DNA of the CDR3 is TGCGCCAGCAGCCAAGAAATCGCGCAGGGGATAGGTGGCTACACCTTC. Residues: CASSQEIAQGIGGYTF.

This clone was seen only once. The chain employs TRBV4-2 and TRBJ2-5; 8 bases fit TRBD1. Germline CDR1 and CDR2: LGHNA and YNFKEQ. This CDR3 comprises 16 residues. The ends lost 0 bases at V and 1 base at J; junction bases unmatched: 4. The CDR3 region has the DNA TGTGCCAGCAGCCAAGAGTTCACAGGGGGCCAAGAGACCCAGTACTTC. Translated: CASSQEFTGGQETQYF.

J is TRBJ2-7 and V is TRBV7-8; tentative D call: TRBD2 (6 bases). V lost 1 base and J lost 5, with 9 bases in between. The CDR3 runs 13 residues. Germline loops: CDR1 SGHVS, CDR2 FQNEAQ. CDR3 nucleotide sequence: TGTGCCAGCAGCTTAGGCTGGGGGGACGAGCAGTACTTC. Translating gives CASSLGWGDEQYF.

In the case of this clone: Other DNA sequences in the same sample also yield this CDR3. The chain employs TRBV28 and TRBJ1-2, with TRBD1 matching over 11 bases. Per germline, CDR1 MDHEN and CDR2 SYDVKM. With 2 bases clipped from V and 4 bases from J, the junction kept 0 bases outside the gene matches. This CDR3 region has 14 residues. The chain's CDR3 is CASSLGQGAYGYTF. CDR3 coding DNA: TGTGCCAGCAGTTTAGGACAGGGGGCCTATGGCTACACCTTC.

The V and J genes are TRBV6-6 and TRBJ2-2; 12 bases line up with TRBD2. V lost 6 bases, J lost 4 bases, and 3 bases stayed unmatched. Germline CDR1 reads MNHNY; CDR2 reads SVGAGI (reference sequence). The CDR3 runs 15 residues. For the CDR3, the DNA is TGTGCCAGCAGCGGACTAGCGGGGAGCACCGGGGAGCTGTTTTTT. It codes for CASSGLAGSTGELFF.